This TCR beta chain was obtained from a study of long-term antiretroviral therapy in people with HIV. The CDR3 is 17 residues long. Researchers report immunoSEQ v3.0 was run at survey level. Assay used: immunoSEQ multiplex PCR; TCRdb lists only in-frame clones, some missing. The sample contains about 15,000 clones, 91% of which appear only once. The specimen was unsorted PBMCs, collected 0.3 years after starting antiretroviral therapy. This TCR derives from a man aged 55-75 years with HIV. V and J are TRBV21-1 and TRBJ2-1; the table's D call of TRBD2 was not tested on the DNA. TRBV21-1 is labeled a pseudogene. The CDR3 DNA follows: TGTGCCAGCAGGCCCCGGCGTGGCGGGAGTGGCAGGAGGGAGCAGTTCTTC. Its protein product is CASRPRRGGSGRREQFF.